These T cell receptor beta chains were read from a single sample in a study of cytomegalovirus exposure and HLA in healthy donors. Profiled with immunoSEQ multiplex PCR; TCRdb holds only in-frame clones, not every one. The table lists 99,000 or so clones, 70% to 80% of them singletons. Sequenced sample: PBMCs. Source of these receptors: a man younger than 40 in good health and CMV-seronegative. CDR3s include the opening cysteine and the closing phenylalanine or tryptophan. Fields, in order: D gene, J gene, clone size, V gene, CDR3 protein, CDR3 DNA. D genes are given only for firm matches. Clone size, where shown, is once, few, many, or a class for clones that have expanded.

>TRBD2|TRBJ2-5|NA|TRBV4-2
CASSQEASGRTKETQYF
TGTGCCAGCAGCCAAGAGGCTAGCGGGAGGACAAAAGAGACCCAGTACTTC
>TRBD2|TRBJ2-1|once|TRBV7-3
CASSSGTSGNYNEQFF
TGTGCCAGCAGCTCGGGGACTAGCGGGAACTACAATGAGCAGTTCTTC
>NA|TRBJ2-3|once|TRBV27
CASSLSISTDTQYF
TGTGCCAGCAGTTTATCCATTAGCACAGATACGCAGTATTTT
>TRBD2|TRBJ2-1|NA|TRBV25-1
CASIPSGRYNEQFF
TGTGCCAGCATCCCTAGCGGGCGCTACAATGAGCAGTTCTTC
>NA|TRBJ1-4|NA|TRBV5-1
CASSLGQENEKLFF
TGCGCCAGCAGCTTGGGACAGGAAAATGAAAAACTGTTTTTT
>TRBD1|TRBJ1-5|once|TRBV19
CASSTLGQRNQPQHF
TGTGCCAGTAGTACCCTGGGACAGCGAAATCAGCCCCAGCATTTT
>NA|TRBJ2-7|NA|TRBV28
CASSFGGNSYEQYF
TGTGCCAGCAGTTTTGGCGGGAACTCCTACGAGCAGTACTTC
>NA|TRBJ1-5|NA|TRBV27
CARESDQPQHF
TGTGCCAGGGAGAGCGATCAGCCCCAGCATTTT
>NA|TRBJ2-7|NA|TRBV27
CASSFVGDSYEQYF
TGTGCCAGCAGTTTTGTAGGGGACTCCTACGAGCAGTACTTC
>TRBD1|TRBJ1-5|NA|TRBV19
CASSIGTGGNQPQHF
TGTGCCAGTAGTATAGGGACAGGGGGCAATCAGCCCCAGCATTTT
>TRBD1|TRBJ2-7|NA|TRBV6-5
CASSPTTGGVYEQYF
TGTGCCAGCAGTCCAACGACAGGGGGGGTCTACGAGCAGTACTTC
>TRBD1|TRBJ1-4|NA|TRBV28
CASSSEDRAKLFF
TGTGCCAGCAGCTCCGAGGACAGGGCAAAACTGTTTTTT
>TRBD2|TRBJ2-1|NA|TRBV11-2
CASSQGLAGSNEQFF
TGTGCCAGCAGCCAGGGACTAGCGGGGAGCAATGAGCAGTTCTTC
>NA|TRBJ2-7|NA|TRBV13
CASRLGAGKPYEQYF
TGTGCCAGCAGACTAGGGGCGGGGAAACCCTACGAGCAGTACTTC
>NA|TRBJ1-1|NA|TRBV5-1
CASSLRAGLNTEAFF
TGCGCCAGCAGCTTGAGGGCGGGGTTGAACACTGAAGCTTTCTTT
>TRBD1|TRBJ1-5|few|TRBV28
CASRYRGSYQPQHF
TGTGCCAGCAGGTACAGGGGAAGCTATCAGCCCCAGCATTTT
>TRBD1|TRBJ1-2|NA|TRBV6-5
CASSPRDRHGYTF
TGTGCCAGCAGTCCCCGGGACAGGCACGGCTACACCTTC
>NA|TRBJ1-2|NA|TRBV5-4
CASSLGGGSGYTF
TGTGCCAGCAGCTTGGGGGGCGGTTCTGGCTACACCTTC
>NA|TRBJ1-5|NA|TRBV19
CASSIVGQPQHF
TGTGCCAGTAGTATAGTCGGTCAGCCCCAGCATTTT
>TRBD2|TRBJ2-1|NA|TRBV5-6
CASSRGLADEQFF
TGTGCCAGCAGCCGGGGACTAGCCGATGAGCAGTTCTTC
>NA|TRBJ2-7|NA|TRBV9
CASSVGPTAEYEQYF
TGTGCCAGCAGCGTAGGTCCGACAGCAGAATACGAGCAGTACTTC
>NA|TRBJ2-1|NA|TRBV5-5
CASSLETLNEQFF
TGTGCCAGCAGCTTGGAGACTCTGAATGAGCAGTTCTTC
>TRBD1|TRBJ1-2|NA|TRBV6-1
CASKAQGDYGYTF
TGTGCCAGCAAGGCCCAGGGGGACTATGGCTACACCTTC
>NA|TRBJ1-1|once|TRBV27
CASSVRGRNTEAFF
TGTGCCAGCAGTGTGCGGGGCCGGAACACTGAAGCTTTCTTT
>TRBD2|TRBJ2-7|NA|TRBV7-2
CASSSAGGGGVWAHEQYF
TGTGCCAGCAGCTCCGCGGGAGGTGGGGGGGTGTGGGCGCACGAGCAGTACTTC
>NA|TRBJ2-2|once|TRBV5-1
CASSHDRNTGELFF
TGCGCCAGCAGCCACGACAGAAACACCGGGGAGCTGTTTTTT
>TRBD1|TRBJ2-7|NA|TRBV7-9
CASSQSSPGQGSYEQYF
TGTGCCAGCAGCCAATCCTCCCCGGGACAGGGCTCCTACGAGCAGTACTTC
>NA|TRBJ1-5|once|TRBV11-2
CASSLDTSNQPQHF
TGTGCCAGCAGCTTGGACACTAGCAATCAGCCCCAGCATTTT
>TRBD1|TRBJ1-6|NA|TRBV6-6
CASSYEIGTGNSPLHF
TGTGCCAGCAGTTACGAGATTGGGACAGGGAATTCACCCCTCCACTTT
>TRBD1|TRBJ1-2|NA|TRBV9
CASSPRTGPLGYTF
TGTGCCAGCAGCCCCCGGACAGGGCCGTTGGGCTACACCTTC
>NA|TRBJ1-1|NA|TRBV6-5
CASSLDRNTEAFF
TGTGCCAGCAGTCTAGACCGGAACACTGAAGCTTTCTTT
>NA|TRBJ2-1|NA|TRBV6-1
CASSDPTVVRSYNEQFF
TGTGCCAGCAGTGACCCCACGGTCGTGAGATCCTACAATGAGCAGTTCTTC
>NA|TRBJ2-7|NA|TRBV7-2
CASSLGPRGEEQYF
TGTGCCAGCAGCTTAGGGCCCAGGGGGGAAGAGCAGTACTTC
>NA|TRBJ2-2|once|TRBV7-3
CASSLRGGANTGELFF
TGTGCCAGCAGCTTAAGAGGGGGGGCGAACACCGGGGAGCTGTTTTTT
>TRBD1|TRBJ1-5|NA|TRBV5-6
CASSTDRGRNQPQHF
TGTGCCAGCAGCACGGACAGGGGCCGCAATCAGCCCCAGCATTTT
>NA|TRBJ1-2|NA|TRBV6-5
CASSWGGLSYGYTF
TGTGCCAGCAGTTGGGGAGGGCTGTCCTATGGCTACACCTTC
>TRBD2|TRBJ2-3|NA|TRBV7-2
CASSYGTSGAFKQYF
TGTGCCAGCAGCTATGGGACTAGCGGGGCCTTTAAACAGTATTTT
>NA|TRBJ2-6|NA|TRBV6-5
CASHTGISGANVLTF
TGTGCCAGTCATACAGGGATCTCTGGGGCCAACGTCCTGACTTTC
>TRBD1|TRBJ1-4|few|TRBV2
CASSGRGHEKLFF
TGTGCCAGCAGTGGCAGGGGGCACGAAAAACTGTTTTTT
>NA|TRBJ1-1|NA|TRBV5-1
CASSLSHANTEAFF
TGCGCCAGCAGCTTGTCACACGCGAACACTGAAGCTTTCTTT
>TRBD2|TRBJ2-7|NA|TRBV9
CASSSTPGLSPYEQYF
TGTGCCAGCAGCTCAACCCCGGGACTATCTCCGTACGAGCAGTACTTC
>TRBD2|TRBJ2-7|NA|TRBV5-6
CASSLGSGSWYEQYF
TGTGCCAGCAGCTTAGGGAGCGGGAGTTGGTACGAGCAGTACTTC
>TRBD1|TRBJ1-1|NA|TRBV5-1
CASSLDRGEAFF
TGCGCCAGCAGCTTGGACAGGGGTGAAGCTTTCTTT
>TRBD1|TRBJ1-3|NA|TRBV7-3
CASSSTGAGNTIYF
TGTGCCAGCAGCTCGACAGGGGCTGGAAACACCATATATTTT
>NA|TRBJ1-2|few|TRBV10-3
CASQGAPGDGYTF
TGTGCCTCCCAAGGGGCCCCAGGGGATGGCTACACCTTC
>NA|TRBJ1-1|NA|TRBV5-6
CASSFIGGTEAFF
TGTGCCAGCAGCTTTATCGGGGGCACTGAAGCTTTCTTT
>NA|TRBJ1-5|few|TRBV18
CASSPEGGWSNQPQHF
TGTGCCAGCTCACCAGAGGGAGGGTGGAGCAATCAGCCCCAGCATTTT
>NA|TRBJ1-5|NA|TRBV30
CAWTAGGGQPQHF
TGTGCCTGGACTGCAGGAGGTGGACAGCCCCAGCATTTT
>TRBD1|TRBJ2-7|NA|TRBV5-1
CASSLNTGGWYEQYF
TGCGCCAGCAGCTTGAATACAGGGGGCTGGTACGAGCAGTACTTC
>NA|TRBJ1-3|NA|TRBV7-2
CASSRTRDAGNTIYF
TGTGCCAGCAGCCGGACGCGGGACGCAGGAAACACCATATATTTT
>NA|TRBJ1-2|few|TRBV4-3
CASSQVEQGYFYGYTF
TGCGCCAGCAGCCAAGTAGAGCAGGGATATTTCTATGGCTACACCTTC
>NA|TRBJ1-2|NA|TRBV9
CASSETGGGGYTF
TGTGCCAGCAGCGAGACGGGGGGAGGCGGCTACACCTTC
>TRBD1|TRBJ1-2|NA|TRBV5-1
CASRFRDREMGYGYTF
TGCGCCAGCAGGTTCCGGGACAGGGAGATGGGCTATGGCTACACCTTC
>TRBD2|TRBJ2-2|NA|TRBV9
CASSVASGMGAGELFF
TGTGCCAGCAGCGTAGCTAGCGGGATGGGGGCCGGGGAGCTGTTTTTT
>NA|TRBJ2-2|NA|TRBV14
CASSQARGTGELFF
TGTGCCAGCAGCCAAGCGAGGGGGACCGGGGAGCTGTTTTTT
>TRBD2|TRBJ2-3|NA|TRBV4-3
CSSSQDRAGGKDTQYF
TGCTCCAGCAGCCAAGATCGGGCGGGGGGTAAAGATACGCAGTATTTT
>NA|TRBJ2-3|NA|TRBV11-3
CASSLSNGGVRRGSTDTQYF
TGTGCCAGCAGCTTGAGCAACGGCGGGGTACGGAGGGGTAGCACAGATACGCAGTATTTT
>TRBD2|TRBJ2-1|few|TRBV7-9
CASSPGLAGAYNEQFF
TGTGCCAGCAGCCCCGGACTAGCGGGAGCGTACAATGAGCAGTTCTTC
>NA|TRBJ2-3|NA|TRBV18
CASSPPSGGDTQYF
TGTGCCAGCTCACCGCCTTCTGGGGGGGATACGCAGTATTTT